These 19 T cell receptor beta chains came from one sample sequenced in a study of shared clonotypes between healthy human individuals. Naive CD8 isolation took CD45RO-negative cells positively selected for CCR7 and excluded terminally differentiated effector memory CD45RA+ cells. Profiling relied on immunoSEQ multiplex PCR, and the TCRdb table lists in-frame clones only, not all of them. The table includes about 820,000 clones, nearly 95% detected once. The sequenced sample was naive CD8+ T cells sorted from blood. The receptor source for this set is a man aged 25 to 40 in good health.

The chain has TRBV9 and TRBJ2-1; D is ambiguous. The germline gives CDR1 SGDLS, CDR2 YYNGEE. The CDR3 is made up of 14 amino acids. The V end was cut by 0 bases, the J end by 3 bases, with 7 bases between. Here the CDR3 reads CASSVGLLYNEQFF. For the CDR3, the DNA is TGTGCCAGCAGCGTAGGACTCCTCTACAATGAGCAGTTCTTC.

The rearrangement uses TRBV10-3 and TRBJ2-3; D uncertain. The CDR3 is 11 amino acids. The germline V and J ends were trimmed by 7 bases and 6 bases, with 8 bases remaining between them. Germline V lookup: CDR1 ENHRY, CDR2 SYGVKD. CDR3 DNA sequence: TGTGCCATCACAAGCGAGGATACGCAGTATTTT. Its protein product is CAITSEDTQYF.

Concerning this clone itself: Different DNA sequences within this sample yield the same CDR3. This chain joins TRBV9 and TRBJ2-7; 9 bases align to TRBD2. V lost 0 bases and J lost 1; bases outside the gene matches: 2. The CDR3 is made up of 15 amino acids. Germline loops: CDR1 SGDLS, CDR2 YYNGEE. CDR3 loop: CASSVGTSGSYEQYF. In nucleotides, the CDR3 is TGTGCCAGCAGCGTAGGTACTAGCGGGTCCTACGAGCAGTACTTC.

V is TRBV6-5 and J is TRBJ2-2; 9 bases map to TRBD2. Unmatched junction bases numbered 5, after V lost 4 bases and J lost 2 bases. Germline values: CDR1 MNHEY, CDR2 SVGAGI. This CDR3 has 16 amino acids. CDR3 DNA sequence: TGTGCCAGCAGTTCCCCGACTAGCGGTAACACCGGGGAGCTGTTTTTT. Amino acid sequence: CASSSPTSGNTGELFF.

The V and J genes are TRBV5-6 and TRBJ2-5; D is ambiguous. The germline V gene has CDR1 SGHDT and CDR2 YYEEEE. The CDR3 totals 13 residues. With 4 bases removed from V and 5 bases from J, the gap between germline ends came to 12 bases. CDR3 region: CASSVGYGETQYF. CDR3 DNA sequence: TGTGCCAGCAGCGTGGGGTATGGGGAGACCCAGTACTTC.

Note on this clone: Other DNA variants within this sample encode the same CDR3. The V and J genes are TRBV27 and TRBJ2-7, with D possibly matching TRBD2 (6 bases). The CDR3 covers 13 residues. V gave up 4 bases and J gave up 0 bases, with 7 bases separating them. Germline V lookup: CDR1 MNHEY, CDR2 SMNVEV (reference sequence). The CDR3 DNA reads TGTGCCAGCAGTTCGACTAGCTCCTACGAGCAGTACTTC. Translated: CASSSTSSYEQYF.

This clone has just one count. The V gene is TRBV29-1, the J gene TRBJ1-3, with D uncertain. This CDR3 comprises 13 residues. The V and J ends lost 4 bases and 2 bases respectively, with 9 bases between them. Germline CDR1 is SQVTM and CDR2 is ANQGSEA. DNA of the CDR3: TGCAGCGTTGTTGTTGGGACTGGAAACACCATATATTTT. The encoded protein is CSVVVGTGNTIYF.

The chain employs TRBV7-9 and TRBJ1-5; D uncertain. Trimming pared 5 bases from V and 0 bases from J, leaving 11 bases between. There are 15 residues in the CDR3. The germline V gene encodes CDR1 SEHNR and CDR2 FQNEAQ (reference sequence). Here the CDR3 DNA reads TGTGCCAGCAGCCCCCACCGGTATAGCAATCAGCCCCAGCATTTT. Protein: CASSPHRYSNQPQHF. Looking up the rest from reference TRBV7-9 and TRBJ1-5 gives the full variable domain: DTGVSQNPRHKITKRGQNVTFRCDPISEHNRLYWYRQTLGQGPEFLTYFQNEAQLEKSRLLSDRFSAERPKGSFSTLEIQRTEQGDSAMYLCASSPHRYSNQPQHFGDGTRLSIL.

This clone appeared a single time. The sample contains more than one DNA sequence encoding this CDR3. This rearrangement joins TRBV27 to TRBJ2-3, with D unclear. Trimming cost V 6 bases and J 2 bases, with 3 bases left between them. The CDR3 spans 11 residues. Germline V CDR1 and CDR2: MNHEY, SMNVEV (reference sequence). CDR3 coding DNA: TGTGCCAGCAGGTCCACAGATACGCAGTATTTT. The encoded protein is CASRSTDTQYF.

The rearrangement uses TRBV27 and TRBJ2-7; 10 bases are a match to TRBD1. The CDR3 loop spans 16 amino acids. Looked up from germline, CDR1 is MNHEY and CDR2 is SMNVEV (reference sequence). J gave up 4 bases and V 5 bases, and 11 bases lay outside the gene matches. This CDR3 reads CASSLGQGKTVYEQYF. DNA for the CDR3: TGTGCCAGCAGTCTGGGACAGGGGAAGACTGTTTACGAGCAGTACTTC.

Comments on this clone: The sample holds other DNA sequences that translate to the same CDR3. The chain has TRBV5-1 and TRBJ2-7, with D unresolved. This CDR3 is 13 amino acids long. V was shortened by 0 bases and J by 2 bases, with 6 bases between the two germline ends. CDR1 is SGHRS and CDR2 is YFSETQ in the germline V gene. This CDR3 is CASSLGSTYEQYF. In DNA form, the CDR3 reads TGCGCCAGCAGCTTGGGCAGCACCTACGAGCAGTACTTC.

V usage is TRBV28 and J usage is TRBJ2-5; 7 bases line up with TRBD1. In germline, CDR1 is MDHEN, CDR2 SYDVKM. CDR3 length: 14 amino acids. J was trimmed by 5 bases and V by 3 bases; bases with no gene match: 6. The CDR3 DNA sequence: TGTGCCAGCAGTTTGTCTGACAGGGTGGAGACCCAGTACTTC. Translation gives CASSLSDRVETQYF.

CDR3 coding DNA: TGTGCCAGCAGCTTAGTACGAGGGCCCAGGCGTGTGAATGAAAAACTGTTTTTT. Amino acids: CASSLVRGPRRVNEKLFF. This chain uses TRBV7-9 with TRBJ1-4; D is uncertain. V was shortened by 1 base and J by 5 bases, with 20 bases between the two germline ends. The V gene's germline CDR1 is SEHNR and CDR2 FQNEAQ (reference sequence). CDR3 length equals 18 residues.

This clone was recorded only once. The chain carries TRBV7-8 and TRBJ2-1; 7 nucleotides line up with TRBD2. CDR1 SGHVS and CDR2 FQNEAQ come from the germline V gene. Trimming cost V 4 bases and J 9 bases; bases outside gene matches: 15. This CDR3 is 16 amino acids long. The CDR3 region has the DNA TGTGCCAGCAGCTCCCATCCCGGACTAGGAGGGGTTGAGCAGTTCTTC. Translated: CASSSHPGLGGVEQFF.

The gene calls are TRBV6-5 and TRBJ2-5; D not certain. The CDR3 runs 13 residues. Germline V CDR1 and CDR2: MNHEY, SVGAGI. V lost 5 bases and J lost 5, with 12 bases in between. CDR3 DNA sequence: TGTGCCAGCAGTCACCGGCTCCCGGAGACCCAGTACTTC. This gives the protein CASSHRLPETQYF.

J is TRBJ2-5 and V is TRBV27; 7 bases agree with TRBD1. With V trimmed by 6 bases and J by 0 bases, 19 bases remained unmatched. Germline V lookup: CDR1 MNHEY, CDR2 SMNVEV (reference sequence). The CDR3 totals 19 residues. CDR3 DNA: TGTGCCAGCAGCCGTTTCGGGACAGAGAAGTTCGTGTACCAAGAGACCCAGTACTTC. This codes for CASSRFGTEKFVYQETQYF.

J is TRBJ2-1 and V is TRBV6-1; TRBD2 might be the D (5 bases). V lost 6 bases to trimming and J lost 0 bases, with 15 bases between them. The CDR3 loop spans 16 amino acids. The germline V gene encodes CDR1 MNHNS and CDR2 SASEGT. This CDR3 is CASSEHSANSYNEQFF. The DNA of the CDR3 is TGTGCCAGCAGCGAACATAGCGCTAACTCCTACAATGAGCAGTTCTTC.

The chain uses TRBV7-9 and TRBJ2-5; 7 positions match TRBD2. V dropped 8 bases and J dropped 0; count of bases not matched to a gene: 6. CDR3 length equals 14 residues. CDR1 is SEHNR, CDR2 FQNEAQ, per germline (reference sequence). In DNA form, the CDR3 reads TGTGCCAGCGGAAGCGGGGCTGACCAAGAGACCCAGTACTTC. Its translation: CASGSGADQETQYF.

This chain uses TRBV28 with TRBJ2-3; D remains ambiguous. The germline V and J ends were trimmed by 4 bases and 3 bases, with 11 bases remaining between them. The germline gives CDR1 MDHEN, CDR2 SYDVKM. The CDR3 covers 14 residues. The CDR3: CASSWPGRTDTQYF. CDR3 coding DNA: TGTGCCAGCAGTTGGCCGGGTAGAACAGATACGCAGTATTTT.